What follows are 23 T cell receptor beta chains derived from one specimen sequenced in a study of blood T cell repertoires in COVID-19 (dated by TCRdb to 2018 to 2021). The library relied on the immunoSEQ multiplex PCR assay. In its TCRdb copy, this immuneACCESS table keeps in-frame sequences only and misses some clones. Where compared with another copy, unresolved V genes explain less than half of these, and the others have no known cause. Counted in this sample were some 140,000 clones; around 80% of them appeared once. The top ten hold about an eighth of the sample. Sequencing was done on a sample of peripheral blood. Receptors originate from a man older than 75 with acute or convalescent COVID-19.

V is TRBV5-6 and J is TRBJ2-5, with TRBD1 as a possible D gene (5 bases). From germline, CDR1 is SGHDT and CDR2 YYEEEE. This CDR3 contains 14 residues. The V end lost 2 bases, the J end lost 5 bases, and 13 bases lay between the germline ends. CDR3 protein: CASSFGAGKETQYF. As DNA, the CDR3 is TGTGCCAGCAGCTTTGGGGCAGGGAAGGAGACCCAGTACTTC. The full variable domain, rest sourced from reference TRBV5-6 and TRBJ2-5, is DAGVTQSPTHLIKTRGQQVTLRCSPKSGHDTVSWYQQALGQGPQFIFQYYEEEERQRGNFPDRFSGHQFPNYSSELNVNALLLGDSALYLCASSFGAGKETQYFGPGTRLLVL.

The V and J genes are TRBV6-1 and TRBJ2-2; the match to TRBD1 covers 7 bases. Germline CDR1 MNHNS, CDR2 SASEGT. V trimming: 3 bases; J trimming: 7 bases; junction bases outside the gene matches: 8. This CDR3 comprises 15 residues. In nucleotides, the CDR3 is TGTGCCAGCAGTGAGAACAGGGGTCTTGTCGGGGAGCTGTTTTTT. Translation gives CASSENRGLVGELFF.

The rearrangement links TRBV6-5 to TRBJ2-2; possibly TRBD1 for D (5 bases). Germline CDR1 and CDR2: MNHEY and SVGAGI. This CDR3 contains 15 residues. Trimming left V 5 bases short and J 4 bases short, with 14 bases between. CDR3: CASSQRQKGTGELFF. CDR3 nucleotides: TGTGCCAGCAGTCAAAGACAGAAAGGCACCGGGGAGCTGTTTTTT.

This clone was seen only once. The rearrangement joins TRBV7-6 to TRBJ2-7, with a tentative D call TRBD2 (5 bases). This CDR3 comprises 13 residues. Trimming took off 1 base at V and 6 bases at J, with 10 bases between the two ends. Germline V CDR1 and CDR2: SGHVS, FNYEAQ. The CDR3 is CASSLVLGGEQYF. Here the CDR3 DNA reads TGTGCCAGCAGCTTAGTCCTCGGAGGCGAGCAGTACTTC.

CDR3 DNA sequence: TGCGCCAGCAGCCCACGACAGGGCGCCGGGGAGCTGTTTTTT. This sequence encodes CASSPRQGAGELFF. The chain carries TRBV5-1 and TRBJ2-2, with TRBD1 identical over 7 bases. Germline loops: CDR1 SGHRS, CDR2 YFSETQ. The CDR3 totals 14 residues. V lost 4 bases and J lost 6; bases outside the gene matches: 6.

The chain combines TRBV7-3 with TRBJ1-4; no reliable D call. CDR3 length: 13 amino acids. The V end was cut by 0 bases, the J end by 5 bases, with 4 bases between. Germline CDR1 is SGHTA and CDR2 is FQGTGA. This CDR3 reads CASSLTRNEKLFF. The CDR3 DNA sequence: TGTGCCAGCAGCTTAACCAGAAATGAAAAACTGTTTTTT.

This clone was detected only a few times. This chain joins TRBV27 and TRBJ2-7, with D perhaps matching TRBD1 (7 bases). Trimming cost V 4 bases and J 5 bases, with 18 bases left between them. This CDR3 spans 15 amino acids. Germline V gene data show CDR1 as MNHEY and CDR2 as SMNVEV (reference sequence). The chain's CDR3 is CASSSPSEGAHEQYF. CDR3 nucleotides: TGTGCCAGCAGTTCCCCCTCGGAGGGGGCGCACGAGCAGTACTTC.

The chain has TRBV28 and TRBJ2-7, with 14 nucleotides matching TRBD2. The ends lost 5 bases at V and 12 bases at J; junction bases unmatched: 15. There are 16 residues in the CDR3. Germline V CDR1 and CDR2: MDHEN, SYDVKM. Here the CDR3 DNA reads TGTGCCAGCAGTCGGACTAGCGGGGGGAACACAGGTAGTTTGTACTTC. As protein: CASSRTSGGNTGSLYF. Together with reference TRBV28 and TRBJ2-7, the CDR3 gives the full variable domain: DVKVTQSSRYLVKRTGEKVFLECVQDMDHENMFWYRQDPGLGLRLIYFSYDVKMKEKGDIPEGYSVSREKKERFSLILESASTNQTSMYLCASSRTSGGNTGSLYFGPGTRLTVT.

The chain is built from TRBV7-2 and TRBJ2-5, with 10 bases identical to TRBD2. The CDR3 spans 14 residues. The trim removed 6 bases at V and 5 bases at J, leaving 6 bases unmatched. Germline V gene lookup returns CDR1 SGHTA and CDR2 FQGNSA. CDR3 loop: CASRSSGGGETQYF. CDR3 nucleotide sequence: TGTGCCAGCAGATCTAGCGGGGGCGGGGAGACCCAGTACTTC.

The genes are TRBV6-5 and TRBJ2-3, with a tentative D call TRBD2 (5 bases). The CDR3 consists of 13 residues. V was cut by 8 bases and J by 3 bases, with 12 bases left in between. CDR1 is MNHEY and CDR2 is SVGAGI in the germline V gene. The CDR3 is CASYKRKTDTQYF. The CDR3 DNA reads as TGTGCCAGCTACAAGCGGAAAACAGATACGCAGTATTTT.

V and J are TRBV28 and TRBJ1-4, with a weak D call TRBD1 (5 bases). CDR1 and CDR2 (germline): MDHEN, SYDVKM. There are 14 residues in the CDR3. V was shortened by 7 bases and J by 8 bases, with 17 bases between the two germline ends. CDR3 loop: CASNLGRVREKLFF. The CDR3 region has the DNA TGTGCCAGCAATCTTGGCAGGGTGAGGGAAAAACTGTTTTTT.

This chain connects TRBV6-2 or TRBV6-3 to TRBJ2-5; D perhaps matches TRBD2 (6 bases). In germline, CDR1 is MNHEY, CDR2 SVGEGT. Between the trimmed V and J ends, which lost 5 bases and 1 base, there was a span of 11 bases. The CDR3 runs 14 residues. CDR3 protein: CASSMTRGQETQYF. The DNA of the CDR3 is TGTGCCAGCAGTATGACTAGAGGCCAAGAGACCCAGTACTTC.

This chain connects TRBV7-2 to TRBJ2-3; TRBD1 matches at 8 bases. This CDR3 has 16 residues. V lost 0 bases and J lost 3; bases outside the gene matches: 5. Germline CDR1 reads SGHTA; CDR2 reads FQGNSA. The CDR3 loop reads CASSLAGQGATDTQYF. The CDR3 DNA reads as TGTGCCAGCAGCTTAGCGGGGCAGGGGGCAACAGATACGCAGTATTTT. Full variable domain (outside the CDR3, taken from reference TRBV7-2 and TRBJ2-3): GAGVSQSPSNKVTEKGKDVELRCDPISGHTALYWYRQSLGQGLEFLIYFQGNSAPDKSGLPSDRFSAERTGGSVSTLTIQRTQQEDSAVYLCASSLAGQGATDTQYFGPGTRLTVL.

V is TRBV24-1 and J is TRBJ2-3; 12 bases are shared with TRBD1. Germline V CDR1 and CDR2: KGHDR, SFDVKD. The CDR3 runs to 15 residues. V gave up 5 bases and J gave up 5 bases; unmatched junction bases: 4. CDR3 bases: TGTGCCACCAGTGGGGGACAGGGGGCAATAGATACGCAGTATTTT. Its translation: CATSGGQGAIDTQYF.

The V call is TRBV19, the J call TRBJ2-7; 7 bases line up with TRBD2. Germline V gives CDR1 LNHDA, CDR2 SQIVND (reference sequence). The V gene end was trimmed by 6 bases and the J gene end by 1 base; junction bases not matched to a gene: 6. The CDR3 is 14 residues long. The CDR3 is CASRASGASYEQYF. The DNA of the CDR3 is TGTGCCAGTAGAGCGAGCGGGGCATCCTACGAGCAGTACTTC.

This chain links TRBV18 with TRBJ2-2; 14 bases agree with TRBD2. CDR3 length equals 18 residues. Germline V CDR1 and CDR2: KGHSH, LQKENI. The V and J ends lost 6 bases and 2 bases, in that order; junction bases with no gene match: 8. The CDR3 bases are TGTGCCAGCTCGCGGGGACTAGCGGGGGCGACCAACACCGGGGAGCTGTTTTTT. Translating gives CASSRGLAGATNTGELFF.

The rearrangement links TRBV12-3 or TRBV12-4 to TRBJ2-7; 7 nucleotides align to TRBD1. V gave up 4 bases and J gave up 9 bases; unmatched junction bases: 6. The CDR3 is 12 amino acids. CDR3 DNA sequence: TGTGCCAGCAGTTCGACAGGGAGTGGGCAGTACTTC. The encoded protein is CASSSTGSGQYF.

The gene calls are TRBV19 and TRBJ2-6, with D possibly TRBD1 on 6 matching bases. This CDR3 comprises 15 residues. From germline, CDR1 is LNHDA and CDR2 SQIVND (reference sequence). The V end was cut by 3 bases, the J end by 2 bases, with 8 bases between. The CDR3: CASSITGTGANVLTF. DNA of the CDR3: TGTGCCAGTAGTATTACAGGGACTGGGGCCAACGTCCTGACTTTC.

This chain links TRBV18 with TRBJ1-2, with 7 positions matching TRBD1. The CDR3 has 13 residues. The V segment lost 2 bases and the J segment 3 bases; nucleotides outside the gene matches: 0. Germline CDR1 reads KGHSH; CDR2 reads LQKENI. The CDR3 here is CASSPTGDYGYTF. For the CDR3, the DNA is TGTGCCAGCTCACCAACAGGGGACTATGGCTACACCTTC. Filled out from reference TRBV18 and TRBJ1-2, the complete variable domain reads NAGVMQNPRHLVRRRGQEARLRCSPMKGHSHVYWYRQLPEEGLKFMVYLQKENIIDESGMPKERFSAEFPKEGPSILRIQQVVRGDSAAYFCASSPTGDYGYTFGSGTRLTVV.

The chain has TRBV28 and TRBJ2-2, with TRBD2 matching over 7 bases. Germline CDR1 and CDR2: MDHEN and SYDVKM. CDR3 length: 15 residues. V trimming: 7 bases; J trimming: 3 bases; junction bases outside the gene matches: 8. CDR3 bases: TGTGCCAGCACCCAGGGAGGGGAGTACACCGGGGAGCTGTTTTTT. Its translation is CASTQGGEYTGELFF.

The chain recombines TRBV24-1 with TRBJ1-1, with 9 bases aligning to TRBD1. CDR1 KGHDR and CDR2 SFDVKD come from the germline V gene. V was clipped by 7 bases and J by 5 bases; unmatched bases: 7. CDR3 length equals 14 residues. The CDR3 spells CATRAGQGVTEAFF. The CDR3 DNA reads as TGTGCCACCAGGGCGGGACAGGGTGTTACTGAAGCTTTCTTT.

V usage is TRBV5-6 and J usage is TRBJ2-2; TRBD1 matches 8 bases. The trim removed 2 bases at V and 6 bases at J, leaving 6 bases unmatched. Germline CDR1 SGHDT, CDR2 YYEEEE. The CDR3 is 15 amino acids. The CDR3 is CASSFRDRWPGELFF. The CDR3, as DNA: TGTGCCAGCAGCTTCCGGGACAGGTGGCCCGGGGAGCTGTTTTTT.

The gene calls are TRBV30 and TRBJ2-5, with TRBD1 as a possible D gene (5 bases). V was shortened by 5 bases and J by 4 bases, with 11 bases between the two germline ends. The germline V gene encodes CDR1 GTSNPN and CDR2 SVGIG (reference sequence). This CDR3 is built from 12 residues. CDR3 loop: CAWGKGAETQYF. CDR3 sequence (DNA): TGTGCCTGGGGTAAAGGGGCAGAGACCCAGTACTTC.